The present entry profiles one T cell receptor (beta chain) with its context. What it binds is not known. The sample originates from a study of long-term antiretroviral therapy in people with HIV. Trimming took 6 bases from V and 3 from J, leaving 16 bases between them. Per germline, CDR1 MNHEY and CDR2 SVGAGI. This CDR3 is 15 amino acids long. Researchers secured at least one pre-ART and at least two post-ART PBMC samples from each donor. In the United States, treatment was given to all participants with HIV. The content of samples before DNA extraction was roughly 0.85-11 million cryopreserved PBMC. Study observations and caveats: Following ART, diversity rose but still fell short of transplant donor controls.

At the survey level, the v3.0 immunoSEQ assay was run. The protocol was immunoSEQ multiplex PCR, while the TCRdb copy is restricted to in-frame clones and leaves out a portion. The sample has more than 25,000 clones; roughly 98% are singletons. The chain employs TRBV6-5 and TRBJ2-3; D not resolved. This receptor was obtained from a man aged 25 to 40 with HIV. Material: unsorted PBMCs, obtained 7.6 years after starting antiretroviral therapy. The CDR3 protein is CASSPTVGSTDTQYF. Written as DNA, the CDR3 is TGTGCCAGCAGCCCCACGGTGGGGTCAACAGATACGCAGTATTTT.